These 2 T cell receptor beta chains were all obtained from the same sample, sequenced in a study of blood T cell repertoires in COVID-19. Clones were read by immunoSEQ multiplex PCR, and TCRdb kept only the in-frame ones, dropping some. Among 70,000 to 75,000 clones listed, about 82% were seen once. Source material: peripheral blood. The receptor source for this set is a woman aged 55 to 70 with acute or convalescent COVID-19.

The chain carries TRBV24-1 and TRBJ2-2; 8 bases are a match to TRBD2. The CDR3 loop spans 18 amino acids. V shed 1 base and J 5 bases; nucleotides not matched to a gene: 11. The germline CDR1 and CDR2 sequences are KGHDR and SFDVKD. The DNA for the CDR3 is TGTGCCACCAGTGATTTCGGCAGCGGGAGACGAGGAACCGGGGAGCTGTTTTTT. It is translated as CATSDFGSGRRGTGELFF.

Here the CDR3 reads CASSLVSENGYTF. The CDR3 DNA follows: TGTGCCAGCAGCTTAGTTTCGGAGAATGGCTACACCTTC. V usage is TRBV7-9 and J usage is TRBJ1-2; D remains ambiguous. Trimming pared 1 base from V and 6 bases from J, leaving 9 bases between. CDR3 length: 13 residues. Germline values: CDR1 SEHNR, CDR2 FQNEAQ (reference sequence).